This is a list of T cell receptor beta chains from one sample in a study of blood T cell repertoires in COVID-19. Sequencing was performed with immunoSEQ multiplex PCR; in TCRdb, only in-frame clones are kept and a portion is missing. The sample carries under 250,000 clones, 65% to 90% recorded once. What was sequenced was peripheral blood. Receptor source: a human donor in a cohort sampled during active COVID-19. CDR3s leave out the opening cysteine and the closing phenylalanine or tryptophan. The order of the fields is J gene, V gene, CDR3 protein.

TRBJ2-5,TRBV28,ASSFSGRKRETQY
TRBJ2-2,TRBV7-8,ASSAQGAKTGELF
TRBJ2-7,TRBV2,ASALVRGSYEQY
TRBJ2-2,TRBV19,ASSIGGGEDTGELF
TRBJ2-7,TRBV28,ASSISGRRHEQY
TRBJ2-5,TRBV7-9,ASSLEGTSQETQY
TRBJ1-5,TRBV28,ASSLQGGGAQPQH
TRBJ2-3,TRBV6-5,ASSRDYSDTQY
TRBJ2-5,TRBV3-1/TRBV3-2,ASSQGSVEGGETQY
TRBJ2-1,TRBV24-1,ATSDPSLAGGYNEQF
TRBJ1-5,TRBV5-6,ASSLFRAVGNQPQH
TRBJ2-1,TRBV2,ASTLPSAGGPDEQF
TRBJ2-5,TRBV29-1,SAPGMGGETQY
TRBJ2-5,TRBV27,ASSASRGLETQY
TRBJ2-7,TRBV2,ASSGQGYEQY
TRBJ2-7,TRBV6-6,ASSYERLSSYEQY
TRBJ1-1,TRBV28,ASNVQGVGKNTEAF
TRBJ1-5,TRBV6-5,ASSLGRFNQPQH
TRBJ1-5,TRBV6-5,ASKQTGTNQPQH
TRBJ2-4,TRBV18,ASSPVGRENIQY
TRBJ2-5,TRBV7-8,ASSSQAGSETQY
TRBJ2-7,TRBV7-6,ASSLAVGGAHEQY
TRBJ2-2,TRBV5-1,ASSLGIQGTGELF